Below, 4 T cell receptor beta chains from the same sample are listed, as sequenced in a study of blood T cell repertoires in COVID-19. Here immunoSEQ multiplex PCR was the method, and the copy in TCRdb shows in-frame clones only, minus some. The sample records about 190,000 clones, approximately 86% being singletons. Source material: peripheral blood. The receptors come from a young man with acute or convalescent COVID-19.

This clone was observed a single time. V usage is TRBV6-5 and J usage is TRBJ2-3; tentative D call: TRBD1 (6 bases). CDR1 and CDR2 from the germline V gene are MNHEY and SVGAGI. V gave up 6 bases and J gave up 6 bases, with 13 bases separating them. CDR3 length: 13 residues. The CDR3, as DNA: TGTGCCAGCAGGAATCCAGGGGTGGATACGCAGTATTTT. It yields the protein CASRNPGVDTQYF.

Details on this clone: Within the sample, other DNA sequences also encode this same CDR3. This chain links TRBV11-3 with TRBJ1-2, with D maybe TRBD1 (6 bases). CDR1 and CDR2 from the germline V gene are SGHNT and YENEEA. CDR3 length equals 13 residues. V was clipped by 5 bases and J by 7 bases, with 14 bases between them. CDR3 in DNA: TGTGCCAGCAGCCTGGCGGGGGGCAGTGGCTACACCTTC. It is translated as CASSLAGGSGYTF.

J is TRBJ2-1 and V is TRBV6-1; the D is unclear. The length of the CDR3 is 16 residues. Germline loops: CDR1 MNHNS, CDR2 SASEGT. Trimming cost V 2 bases and J 3 bases, with 14 bases left between them. The DNA of the CDR3 is TGTGCCAGCAGTGAACCTAAACGGAGAGACTACAATGAGCAGTTCTTC. Encoded protein: CASSEPKRRDYNEQFF.

The chain has TRBV6-1 and TRBJ1-2; TRBD1 agrees at 10 bases. Germline values: CDR1 MNHNS, CDR2 SASEGT. J gave up 2 bases and V 2 bases, and 5 bases lay outside the gene matches. The CDR3 is 16 residues long. The CDR3: CASSEWGQGINYGYTF. In nucleotides, the CDR3 is TGTGCCAGCAGTGAATGGGGACAGGGGATAAACTATGGCTACACCTTC.